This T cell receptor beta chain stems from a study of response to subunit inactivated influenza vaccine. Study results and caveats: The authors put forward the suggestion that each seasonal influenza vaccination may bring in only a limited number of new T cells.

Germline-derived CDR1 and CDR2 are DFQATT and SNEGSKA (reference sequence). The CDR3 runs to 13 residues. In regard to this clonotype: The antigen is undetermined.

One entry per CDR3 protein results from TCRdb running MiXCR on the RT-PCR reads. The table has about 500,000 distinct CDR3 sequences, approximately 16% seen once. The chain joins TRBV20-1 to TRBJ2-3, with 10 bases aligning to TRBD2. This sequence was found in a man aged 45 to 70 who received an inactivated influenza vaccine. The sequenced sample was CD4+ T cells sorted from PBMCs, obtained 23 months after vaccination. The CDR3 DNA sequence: TGCAGCCTCGGGCTAGCGGGAGCAGATACGCAGTATTTT. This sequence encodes CSLGLAGADTQYF.